This T cell receptor beta chain emerged from a study of blood T cells in healthy people across ages. Study-level findings and limits: Per million T cells, TCR beta diversity dropped about linearly as age rose. Estimated diversity across one million T cells was deemed an underestimate.

This clonotype showed up just a few times. The antigen is not known. The CDR3 contains 16 residues. CDR1 and CDR2 (germline): ENHRY, SYGVKD. V shed 6 bases, J shed 5 bases, and the junction held 11 bases outside the gene matches. Every donor contributed roughly 11 milliliters of peripheral blood by blood draw. A second PCR of about 6 to 11 cycles used a sample-barcoded 5' primer and a J-beta primer mix. Per-sample output comprised a minimum of 3 million paired-end reads containing CDR3. In TCRdb, the 5' RACE reads were re-called with MiXCR into one record per CDR3 protein. The sample lists about 1.8 million distinct CDR3 sequences; about 50% were seen once.

Sequencing was performed on blood. The chain couples TRBV10-3 to TRBJ2-3; 10 bases fit TRBD2. This clonotype was sampled from a woman aged 40-49 years in good health. CDR3 nucleotides: TGTGCCATCAGCACCCCAACTAGCGGGGCAGGAGATACGCAGTATTTT. It translates to CAISTPTSGAGDTQYF.